This T cell receptor beta chain was found in a study of beta chain features in type 1 diabetes. Study-level points and caveats: Patients with type 1 diabetes showed fewer VDJ junction insertions and more deletions. Shortening that was moderate but significant affected the TCRB CDR3s of Type 1 diabetes patients in all four CD4+ subsets. The similarity of naive, central memory and Treg TCRB repertoires appeared greater among patients than among healthy donors.

Trimming pared 5 bases from V and 1 base from J, leaving 12 bases between. The CDR3 runs to 14 residues. Germline V gene sequence: CDR1 LGHNA, CDR2 YSLEER. About this clone itself: Antigen unknown.

The isolated RNA, all of it, was reverse transcribed, so expressed TCRB transcripts were what got sequenced. Sequencing used immunoSEQ multiplex PCR; TCRdb keeps in-frame clones, though not all of them. This table has a few hundred thousand clones, around an eighth appearing once. Sorted CD4+ subsets: naive, central memory, regulatory, stem cell-like memory (CD45RO/CCR7/CD25/CD127/CD95/CD27 panel). This receptor was obtained from a woman in her late teens or twenties with type 1 diabetes. Specimen: naive CD4+ T cells from blood. The chain joins TRBV4-3 to TRBJ2-7; no clear D gene. CDR3 in amino acids: CASSSYSESYEQYF. In nucleotides, the CDR3 is TGCGCCAGCAGCAGCTACAGTGAATCCTACGAGCAGTACTTC.